The 21 T cell receptor beta chains given below trace back to one sample, sequenced in a study of CD8+ T cells in alopecia areata. In each case, RNA was isolated and then reverse transcribed into cDNA as the sequencing template. Repertoires were generated with immunoSEQ multiplex PCR, while TCRdb's copy carries only in-frame clones and drops some. The sample has 45,000 to 70,000 clones; roughly 96% are singletons. The sequencing used CD8+ T cells sorted from blood, collected at week 0. These receptor sequences come from a human donor with alopecia areata.

The V gene is TRBV19, the J gene TRBJ2-7, with 9 bases matching TRBD1. After removal of 5 bases from V and 3 bases from J, the junction contained 5 bases not matched to a gene. The CDR3 has 14 residues. From germline, CDR1 is LNHDA and CDR2 SQIVND (reference sequence). In DNA form, the CDR3 reads TGTGCCAGTAGTCCCGGGACAGGGTACTACGAGCAGTACTTC. Protein product: CASSPGTGYYEQYF.

In this sample, this clone turned up once. The chain carries TRBV4-2 and TRBJ2-4; 8 nucleotides align to TRBD1. There are 21 residues in the CDR3. The V and J ends lost 0 bases and 0 bases, in that order; junction bases with no gene match: 16. Germline CDR1 LGHNA, CDR2 YNFKEQ. CDR3 in amino acids: CASSQDPRTGPSAPAKNIQYF. In nucleotides, the CDR3 is TGTGCCAGCAGCCAAGATCCCCGGACAGGGCCTTCGGCTCCAGCCAAAAACATTCAGTACTTC.

The chain joins TRBV30 to TRBJ1-6, with TRBD1 matching 9 bases. V lost 4 bases, J lost 7 bases, and 5 bases stayed unmatched. This CDR3 comprises 14 residues. In germline, CDR1 is GTSNPN, CDR2 SVGIG (reference sequence). This CDR3 is CAWTLGQGNSPLHF. CDR3 in DNA: TGTGCCTGGACCCTGGGACAGGGCAATTCACCCCTCCACTTT.

The J gene is TRBJ2-3, the V gene TRBV10-3, with TRBD2 matching over 13 bases. V shed 7 bases and J 3 bases; nucleotides not matched to a gene: 1. The germline V gene encodes CDR1 ENHRY and CDR2 SYGVKD. The CDR3 consists of 14 residues. This chain's CDR3 is CAIMGLAGTDTQYF. CDR3 sequence (DNA): TGTGCCATCATGGGACTAGCGGGAACAGATACGCAGTATTTT.

The gene calls are TRBV9 and TRBJ2-7, with D unclear. Trimming left V 3 bases short and J 4 bases short, with 8 bases between. CDR1 and CDR2 (germline): SGDLS, YYNGEE. This CDR3 is built from 12 residues. This chain's CDR3 is CASSGDGYEQYF. The CDR3 region has the DNA TGTGCCAGCAGCGGCGACGGTTACGAGCAGTACTTC.

This chain uses TRBV11-2 with TRBJ2-1; unclear D gene. Germline CDR1 is SGHAT and CDR2 is FQNNGV. The CDR3 has 11 residues. Between the trimmed V and J ends, which lost 1 base and 9 bases, there was a span of 4 bases. Written as DNA, the CDR3 is TGTGCCAGCAGCTTAGTTTTTGAGCAGTTCTTC. The encoded protein is CASSLVFEQFF.

V gene TRBV5-1 combines with J gene TRBJ2-1; 8 bases are shared with TRBD1. This CDR3 spans 14 amino acids. The germline V gene encodes CDR1 SGHRS and CDR2 YFSETQ. With 4 bases clipped from V and 9 bases from J, the junction kept 9 bases outside the gene matches. The CDR3 loop reads CASSTWTGNGEQFF. The CDR3 DNA reads as TGCGCCAGCAGCACCTGGACAGGGAACGGTGAGCAGTTCTTC.

The rearrangement joins TRBV13 to TRBJ2-7; TRBD2 aligns across 10 bases. The CDR3 is 16 residues long. In germline, CDR1 is PRHDT, CDR2 FYEKMQ (reference sequence). The trim removed 4 bases at V and 0 bases at J, leaving 6 bases unmatched. CDR3 in amino acids: CASSWASGGSSYEQYF. The CDR3 DNA follows: TGTGCCAGCAGCTGGGCTAGCGGGGGAAGCTCCTACGAGCAGTACTTC.

The rearrangement joins TRBV7-2 to TRBJ2-7, with D unclear. There are 12 residues in the CDR3. Per the germline V gene, CDR1 is SGHTA and CDR2 is FQGNSA. The germline V and J ends were trimmed by 2 bases and 7 bases, with 9 bases remaining between them. Here the CDR3 reads CASSLSVTEQYF. CDR3 nucleotide sequence: TGTGCCAGCAGCTTAAGCGTGACGGAGCAGTACTTC.

The chain uses TRBV14 and TRBJ1-6; D may be TRBD1 (5 bases). Germline V gene lookup returns CDR1 SGHDN and CDR2 FVKESK. V gave up 4 bases and J gave up 8 bases, with 21 bases separating them. CDR3 length: 17 amino acids. CDR3 in amino acids: CASSPSQAGRADSPLHF. In DNA form, the CDR3 reads TGTGCCAGCAGCCCCTCTCAGGCGGGCAGGGCAGATTCACCCCTCCACTTT.

The gene calls are TRBV29-1 and TRBJ1-1; D uncertain. The CDR3 has 13 residues. Deletions cut 0 bases from V and 4 bases from J, with 9 bases between. The V gene's germline CDR1 is SQVTM and CDR2 ANQGSEA. For the CDR3, the DNA is TGCAGCGTTGAAGACGACGACCCCACTGAAGCTTTCTTT. It yields the protein CSVEDDDPTEAFF.

The V and J genes are TRBV6-6 and TRBJ1-1; D is undetermined. The germline V gene encodes CDR1 MNHNY and CDR2 SVGAGI (reference sequence). The CDR3 sequence is 11 residues long. V was pared by 3 bases and J by 8 bases, with 7 bases between. CDR3 in amino acids: CASSYSGEAFF. The CDR3, as DNA: TGTGCCAGCAGTTATTCGGGGGAAGCTTTCTTT.

DNA of the CDR3: TGTGCCAGCAGCCAAAGGCTATGGGGAGAGACCCAGTACTTC. This encodes CASSQRLWGETQYF. The chain carries TRBV14 and TRBJ2-5, with no clear D. Germline CDR1 SGHDN, CDR2 FVKESK. The CDR3 covers 14 residues. V lost 2 bases to trimming and J lost 4 bases, with 11 bases between them.

The CDR3 region is CAISEPDREWQFF. The DNA for the CDR3 is TGTGCCATCAGTGAGCCGGACAGGGAGTGGCAGTTCTTC. The V call is TRBV10-3, the J call TRBJ2-1, with TRBD1 identical over 8 bases. J was trimmed by 12 bases and V by 2 bases; bases with no gene match: 6. This CDR3 spans 13 amino acids. Germline loops: CDR1 ENHRY, CDR2 SYGVKD.

This sequence joins TRBV11-2 and TRBJ1-1; D is undetermined. CDR3 length equals 12 residues. Germline V gene data show CDR1 as SGHAT and CDR2 as FQNNGV. The V end was cut by 8 bases, the J end by 8 bases, with 15 bases between. Here the CDR3 DNA reads TGTGCCAGCGGGCTTGATTCTCTGGAAGCTTTCTTT. It specifies CASGLDSLEAFF.

The CDR3 sequence: CASSKRQGSGYGYTF. The CDR3 DNA reads TGTGCCAGCAGTAAACGACAGGGGTCGGGCTATGGCTACACCTTC. The chain joins TRBV27 to TRBJ1-2; 8 nucleotides align to TRBD1. With V trimmed by 5 bases and J by 4 bases, 9 bases remained unmatched. The CDR3 is 15 amino acids. Looked up from germline, CDR1 is MNHEY and CDR2 is SMNVEV (reference sequence).

J is TRBJ1-1 and V is TRBV4-1; perhaps TRBD1 as D (6 bases). Germline V lookup: CDR1 MGHRA, CDR2 YSYEKL. CDR3 length: 13 residues. V gave up 4 bases and J gave up 0 bases, with 6 bases separating them. The CDR3 protein is CASSRTVNTEAFF. The CDR3 DNA reads as TGCGCCAGCAGCCGGACAGTGAACACTGAAGCTTTCTTT.

This chain uses TRBV5-1 with TRBJ2-7; 10 nucleotides agree with TRBD2. V lost 1 base to trimming and J lost 6 bases; unmatched junction nucleotides: 7. The CDR3 sequence is 15 residues long. Germline assignment: CDR1 SGHRS and CDR2 YFSETQ. CDR3 loop: CASSLSASGGVEQYF. The CDR3 DNA is TGCGCCAGCAGCTTGTCGGCTAGCGGGGGAGTCGAGCAGTACTTC.

CDR3 bases: TGTGCCAGCAGCCCGGCTCTTGAAAAACTGTTTTTT. This gives the protein CASSPALEKLFF. The chain uses TRBV28 and TRBJ1-4; the D is unclear. With 6 bases removed from V and 7 bases from J, the gap between germline ends came to 9 bases. The germline gives CDR1 MDHEN, CDR2 SYDVKM. This CDR3 contains 12 residues.

This clone was recorded once. The J gene is TRBJ2-7, the V gene TRBV7-6; 7 bases match TRBD1. The germline V gene encodes CDR1 SGHVS and CDR2 FNYEAQ. With V trimmed by 4 bases and J by 5 bases, 5 bases remained unmatched. This CDR3 region has 13 residues. CDR3 sequence: CASSSTGDDEQYF. In nucleotides, the CDR3 is TGTGCCAGCAGCTCCACAGGGGATGACGAGCAGTACTTC.

The gene calls are TRBV6-4 and TRBJ1-3; D is unresolved. The CDR3 sequence is 21 residues long. Trimming left V 2 bases short and J 0 bases short, with 26 bases between. CDR1 MRHNA and CDR2 SNTAGT come from the germline V gene. DNA of the CDR3: TGTGCCAGCAGTGACCTCCGAACACTGTTTGGCAGTCGCCGCTCTGGAAACACCATATATTTT. Its translation is CASSDLRTLFGSRRSGNTIYF.